This T cell receptor beta chain originates from a study of blood T cell repertoires in COVID-19. Study as a whole: Acute and convalescent COVID-19 specimens originated in the United States, Italy and Spain. PBMCs, B-cell-depleted T cells, or T cells were the source of the cDNA or gDNA that made up the material.

Germline trimming cut 4 bases from V and 5 bases from J; bases unmatched to any gene: 4. CDR1 and CDR2 from the germline V gene are SQVTM and ANQGSEA. The CDR3 spans 12 residues. In the original processing: Estimation of nucleated cell counts was performed using reference gene primer amplification. Repertoires were generated with immunoSEQ multiplex PCR, while TCRdb's copy carries only in-frame clones and drops some. The DNA gave D and trimming, while V, J and clone size come from that table. The sample holds fewer than 250,000 clones, nearly 85% seen once. The V and J genes are TRBV29-1 and TRBJ1-1; 7 bases align to TRBD1. Sequences were obtained from peripheral blood. The receptor comes from a human donor in a cohort sampled during active COVID-19. The DNA for the CDR3 is TGCAGCGTTGTTCGACAGGGAACTGAAGCTTTCTTT. Encoded protein: CSVVRQGTEAFF.